This entry describes one T cell receptor (beta chain). Its specific antigen is unknown. A read error may produce the germline difference seen at one junction end. In total, around 600 healthy bone marrow donors made up the cohort. At the time of sampling, every cohort member was nominally healthy, though immune exposures that went unrecorded were likely present. The donor tested CMV seropositive, placing the donor among the approximately 310 seropositive members of the cohort. A peripheral blood sample was provided by each donor, and peripheral blood mononuclear cells were used for TCR beta sequencing. Genomic DNA extraction from the blood cell samples was performed with the Qiagen DNeasy Blood Extraction Kit. The CDR3 holds 14 amino acids from the cysteine to the phenylalanine. Only the CDR3 portion is preserved as DNA: 42 bases, with reading frame beginning at the first base. The germline V gene encodes CDR1 LGHNA and CDR2 YNFKEQ.

This record belongs to a study of cytomegalovirus exposure and HLA in healthy donors (dated by TCRdb to the late 2010s). For context, the study as a whole: According to an earlier analysis of a few hundred of the donors, 150 million to 200 million T cells yielded roughly 110 million unique TCR beta sequences and about 280 Gb of sequence data. The later analysis used no new phenotypic data to find candidate immune exposures, relying instead on TCR beta sequences and their occurrence across donors. Every repertoire in the discovery cohort had been generated on one and the same sequencing platform. The number of donors typed differed by locus, with roughly 620-630 for A, B, C, DRB1 and DQB1, more than 500 for DQA1, some 570 for DPA1, and some 440 for DPB1. The study profiled the T cell repertoires of 500 to 800 subjects by immunosequencing and related them to cytomegalovirus serostatus. A handful of DR-DQ haplotypes were handled as single units for association and clustering because linkage in the cohort was strong. To study patterns of TCR occurrence, a later analysis re-analyzed previously published TCR beta repertoires from 650 to 750 donors and added high-resolution HLA genotyping. Donor age, sex, ethnicity and CMV serostatus were collected together with the repertoire data. The study aimed to test whether signatures of past pathogen exposure could be identified by cataloging public T cell receptors. To predict cytomegalovirus infection status, the study combined high-throughput TCR immunosequencing, statistical association of individual TCRs with disease status, and machine learning. About 280 gigabases of sequencing data and 70 million to 95 million unique TCR sequences made up an early release that covered fewer than 650 HLA-typed donors. Of the 350 to 450 genotyped donors, 81% were placed in the genetic ancestry cluster associated with self-reported Caucasian donors. A later genetic analysis took genome-wide SNP genotypes for 398 of the 666 donors and used that subset as a discovery cohort. Both class I and class II loci were covered by HLA typing, at four-digit resolution. A separate validation cohort of 100 to 150 different subjects was used in addition to the 666-subject first cohort. An earlier analysis of some 600 of the donors applied high-throughput TCR beta sequencing to assess whether each TCR beta V gene segment acted as functional or pseudogenic. Across some 400 genotyped donors of the cohort, an average of about 240,000 unique TCR beta nucleotide sequences per donor were sequenced, and approximately 17% of those sequences were non-productive. Overall study outcomes, separate from this receptor: Approximately 16 rarely observed V segments, including chromosome 9 orphons, were excluded from the earlier analysis of some 590 of the donors because counts were too low. The study listed 164 TCR beta chains as associated with cytomegalovirus. The only immune exposure information available for the cohort was CMV serostatus. In this cohort, only TCR beta chains were sequenced, and detectable features were limited by the absence of alpha or paired-chain data. Because the 87-base-pair reads could not distinguish some IMGT-functional V segments, including TRBV6-2 and TRBV6-3, those segments were excluded. A cluster of highly shared sequence variants was judged likely to represent a technical artifact of the sequencing pipeline. In a later analysis, TCR association rates were found to vary across HLA loci, with the most associated TCRs seen for DRB1 alleles and the fewest for HLA-C alleles. According to a later genetic analysis, donors in an Asian-associated ancestry cluster had fewer N-insertions in productive TCRs than the approximately 670-donor mean. At a false discovery rate of 0.05, a later analysis linked 16,000 or so TCR beta sequences to specific HLA alleles. A later analysis found that HLA-associated TCR beta chains were more clonally expanded and had lower generation probabilities than equally common non-associated chains. Most TCR sequences were observed very rarely across donors, whereas some public TCRs were present in many individuals. According to a later analysis, parvovirus B19, influenza, CMV and Epstein-Barr virus appeared linked to several top co-occurrence clusters. An earlier analysis of several hundred of the donors showed that most TCR beta V segments appeared in productive rearrangements either about 90% or about 30% of the time, which broadly matched IMGT annotations. According to the authors, the approach could potentially be generalized to other disease states and immunological phenotypes. The classifier was reported to diagnose cytomegalovirus status with high specificity and sensitivity in both the original and validation cohorts. When HLA alleles, especially DR and DQ, strongly co-occurred, attributing TCR associations to individual alleles was difficult. According to a later analysis, most CMV-associated TCR beta chains appeared to be HLA-restricted, and the HLA associations seemed to be driven largely by CMV exposure. In a later genetic analysis, a missense DCLRE1C variant was associated with V-gene and J-gene trimming of TCR beta chains, and the association was replicated in an independent cohort. Presence/absence analyses assumed roughly uniform sequencing depth across donors, an assumption that may not hold. HLA typing was unavailable for some donors at each locus, so association tests used only the typed subset. A further reported finding was that TCR beta sequences accurately predicted the HLA-A and HLA-B alleles for most subjects in the first cohort. In vitro tests confirmed that a few of the cytomegalovirus-associated TCR beta chains recognize cytomegalovirus antigens. Correlated functional status among segregating V segments might reflect linkage disequilibrium, but an unknown experimental factor could not be ruled out.

Library preparation used the immunoSEQ multiplex PCR assay. For the multiplex PCR, a mixture combining 60 forward primers for TCR Vbeta segments and 13 reverse primers for TCR Jbeta segments was used. Amplification of the CDR3 region of rearranged TCR beta genes was performed with a multiplex PCR assay on genomic DNA. On the Illumina HiSeq System, the amplified TCR beta libraries were sequenced as 87-base-pair reads. On the authors' methods: A later analysis tallied 75 million to 85 million unique TCR beta chains across the 550 to 850 repertoires, and some 12 million of those chains were shared by two or more donors. Raw reads were error-corrected and collapsed into unique sequences with a nearest-neighbor algorithm that merged closely related sequences to remove PCR and sequencing errors. V, D and J gene segments were assigned by aligning CDR3 sequences to IMGT reference sequences. For a sequence to be retained, at least a six-nucleotide match to both a V gene segment and a J gene segment was required. Rearrangements were called productive when the CDR3 lacked stop codons and stayed in frame with V and J; all others were non-productive. CDR3 was defined by IMGT convention, running from the second conserved V-encoded cysteine to the conserved J-encoded phenylalanine. The earlier analysis of 550 to 650 of the donors excluded any sequence lacking an unambiguous match to a single V gene segment. An earlier analysis of fewer than 750 of the donors classified V segments as functional when productive rearrangements were above 56.7% and as segregating when the standard deviation between donors was above 5%. A statistical classification framework was developed to diagnose cytomegalovirus status using the catalog of TCR beta chain sequences. In a later analysis, TCR nucleotide sequences were compared against IMGT/GENE-DB human TR gene sequences so that V and J genes could be assigned. Using the TCRdist pipeline, a later analysis assigned CDR3 sequences along with most-parsimonious VDJ recombination scenarios. A later analysis defined each TCR beta chain by its CDR3 amino acid sequence plus V-gene family, and excluded reads lacking a unique V-gene family. A later analysis removed several hundred highly shared, low-generation-probability nucleotide sequences to deal with suspected cross-contamination and a sequencing artifact. For each public chain, a later analysis derived a clonal expansion index from normalized ranks of inferred template counts within each repertoire. In a later analysis, generation probabilities were computed using a VDJ recombination model fitted to out-of-frame rearrangements, and the results were checked against IGoR. In a later analysis, hypergeometric tests were used to score TCR-TCR, TCR-HLA and TCR-CMV co-occurrence, with a repertoire-size bias correction applied to TCR pairs. In a later analysis, false discovery rates were estimated by permuting HLA or CMV assignments 20 times. A later analysis grouped co-occurring TCRs with DBSCAN, adding TCRdist sequence similarity when clustering within HLA-allele-positive subsets. For co-occurrence clustering, repertoires with fewer than 30,000 or more than 120,000 public chains were excluded, along with a handful of repertoires with anomalous nucleotide sharing. TCRdb re-hosts the immuneACCESS table, in-frame sequences only. Its copies lack some clones; in the studies checked, an unresolved V gene accounts for under half of them, and the cause for the rest is not known. V, J and clone size derive from that table, while D and trimming were established from the DNA sequence. Recorded for this sample are around 82,000 clones; 60% to 85% of them occurred a single time. The top ten hold 4.5% to 7% of the sample.

This TCR derives from a male donor in good health and CMV-seropositive. Sequenced: PBMCs. The rearranged chain carries TRBV4-2 and TRBJ2-1; a confident D gene designation cannot be given. Here is the DNA: TGTGCCAGCAACCAAGATACAAGCGAGACCGGATGGCTCTTC. It is translated as CASNQDTSETGWLF.